One sample yielded the 21 T cell receptor beta chains listed below, sequenced in a study of blood T cell repertoires in COVID-19. Libraries were prepared by immunoSEQ multiplex PCR; TCRdb keeps only in-frame clonotypes and omits some of them. The table records 200,000 to 300,000 clones, approximately 91% of them present only once. The sequenced material came from peripheral blood. The receptors derive from a man aged 30 to 45 with COVID-19, enrolled during active disease.

The V and J genes are TRBV18 and TRBJ2-2; D is undetermined. The CDR3 sequence is 15 residues long. Trimming left V 2 bases short and J 3 bases short, with 10 bases between. Germline V lookup: CDR1 KGHSH, CDR2 LQKENI. The CDR3 nucleotides read TGTGCCAGCTCACCAACGACAAGAGACACCGGGGAGCTGTTTTTT. As protein: CASSPTTRDTGELFF.

V is TRBV2 and J is TRBJ1-2; D possibly corresponds to TRBD1 (6 bases). Per germline, CDR1 SNHLY and CDR2 FYNNEI. The CDR3 has 15 amino acids. V was clipped by 2 bases and J by 1 base, with 11 bases between them. The CDR3, as DNA: TGTGCCAGCAGTGAATGGCCAGGGGTTAACTATGGCTACACCTTC. This codes for CASSEWPGVNYGYTF.

The chain uses TRBV12-5 and TRBJ2-5; a weak D match, TRBD2 (5 bases). Per the germline V gene, CDR1 is LGHNT and CDR2 is FRNRAP. V was cut by 6 bases and J by 5 bases, with 13 bases left in between. CDR3 size: 13 residues. In DNA form, the CDR3 reads TGTGCTAGTGGGTCTGCCCCGGGGGAGACCCAGTACTTC. It codes for CASGSAPGETQYF. Together with reference TRBV12-5 and TRBJ2-5, the CDR3 gives the full variable domain: DARVTQTPRHKVTEMGQEVTMRCQPILGHNTVFWYRQTMMQGLELLAYFRNRAPLDDSGMPKDRFSAEMPDATLATLKIQPSEPRDSAVYFCASGSAPGETQYFGPGTRLLVL.

Points on this clone: Other DNA sequences in the sample encode the same CDR3. CDR3 protein: CASSFPGYGYTF. In DNA, the CDR3 is TGTGCCAGCAGCTTTCCAGGGTATGGCTACACCTTC. The chain carries TRBV5-6 and TRBJ1-2; a weak D match, TRBD1 (5 bases). The germline gives CDR1 SGHDT, CDR2 YYEEEE. CDR3 length: 12 amino acids. The V end was cut by 2 bases, the J end by 5 bases, with 7 bases between. The full variable domain, rest sourced from reference TRBV5-6 and TRBJ1-2, is DAGVTQSPTHLIKTRGQQVTLRCSPKSGHDTVSWYQQALGQGPQFIFQYYEEEERQRGNFPDRFSGHQFPNYSSELNVNALLLGDSALYLCASSFPGYGYTFGSGTRLTVV.

The chain employs TRBV14 and TRBJ2-3; D is perhaps TRBD1 (5 bases). V lost 4 bases and J lost 4, with 21 bases in between. Germline CDR1 reads SGHDN; CDR2 reads FVKESK. This CDR3 is built from 17 residues. DNA of the CDR3: TGTGCCAGCAGCCCCTCATCACAGGCTCTGATCCCAGATACGCAGTATTTT. It yields the protein CASSPSSQALIPDTQYF.

V and J are TRBV27 and TRBJ1-5, with TRBD1 as a possible D gene (5 bases). Germline V gene sequence: CDR1 MNHEY, CDR2 SMNVEV (reference sequence). This CDR3 has 14 amino acids. V was clipped by 4 bases and J by 2 bases, with 9 bases between them. CDR3 coding DNA: TGTGCCAGCAGTTCCCTAGGGGGCAATCAGCCCCAGCATTTT. This codes for CASSSLGGNQPQHF.

J is TRBJ2-3 and V is TRBV3-1 (or the pseudogene TRBV3-2), with 12 positions matching TRBD2. The germline V gene has CDR1 LGHDT and CDR2 YNNKEL (reference sequence). The CDR3 is made up of 18 amino acids. Unmatched junction bases numbered 6, after V lost 1 base and J lost 1 base. The CDR3 is CASSQGLAGGPGTDTQYF. CDR3 coding DNA: TGTGCCAGCAGCCAAGGTCTAGCGGGGGGGCCGGGCACAGATACGCAGTATTTT.

This sequence joins TRBV10-2 and TRBJ1-2; the match to TRBD1 covers 7 bases. The CDR3 has 14 amino acids. V lost 0 bases, J lost 6 bases, and 4 bases stayed unmatched. Germline V gene data show CDR1 as WSHSY and CDR2 as SAAADI. The CDR3 is CASSESQGVNGYTF. DNA of the CDR3: TGCGCCAGCAGTGAGTCGCAGGGGGTGAATGGCTACACCTTC.

The chain has TRBV27 and TRBJ2-7; 10 bases align to TRBD1. The CDR3 consists of 15 residues. Germline loops: CDR1 MNHEY, CDR2 SMNVEV (reference sequence). V shed 6 bases, J shed 3 bases, and the junction held 8 bases outside the gene matches. CDR3 in DNA: TGTGCCAGCAGACTGACCGGGACAGGGGTCTACGAGCAGTACTTC. Protein product: CASRLTGTGVYEQYF.

Only one count was recorded for this clone. The gene calls are TRBV11-2 and TRBJ2-5; D not certain. Trimming took off 10 bases at V and 5 bases at J, with 17 bases between the two ends. The CDR3 consists of 13 residues. From germline, CDR1 is SGHAT and CDR2 FQNNGV. CDR3 in amino acids: CATPYCVLETQYF. CDR3 sequence (DNA): TGTGCCACCCCCTATTGTGTTCTGGAGACCCAGTACTTC.

The V gene is TRBV12-3 or TRBV12-4, the J gene TRBJ1-2; D is unclear. V was trimmed by 2 bases and J by 3 bases, leaving 7 bases between them. The CDR3 covers 13 residues. CDR3 protein: CASSLRHDYGYTF. As DNA, the CDR3 is TGTGCCAGCAGTTTAAGACACGACTATGGCTACACCTTC.

The chain employs TRBV10-3 and TRBJ2-6, with a weak D call TRBD1 (6 bases). Germline CDR1 is ENHRY and CDR2 is SYGVKD. The CDR3 runs 16 residues. Trimming removed 6 bases at V and 2 bases at J, with 14 bases between. The DNA for the CDR3 is TGTGCCATCAGCCACTCCAGGGGTGCTGGGGCCAACGTCCTGACTTTC. Its translation: CAISHSRGAGANVLTF.

This clone appeared once. The rearrangement uses TRBV5-1 and TRBJ1-4; 8 bases map to TRBD1. V was clipped by 0 bases and J by 7 bases; unmatched bases: 5. CDR1 and CDR2 (germline): SGHRS, YFSETQ. The CDR3 totals 15 residues. CDR3 in amino acids: CASSLAGQGVEKLFF. CDR3 sequence (DNA): TGCGCCAGCAGCTTGGCCGGACAGGGAGTTGAAAAACTGTTTTTT.

The chain uses TRBV2 and TRBJ1-4; 9 bases are shared with TRBD1. Trimming removed 4 bases from V and 7 bases from J; junction bases left unmatched: 4. The CDR3 covers 14 residues. Germline CDR1 reads SNHLY; CDR2 reads FYNNEI. CDR3 coding DNA: TGTGCCAGCAGTGGACAGGGGGTTGTTGAAAAACTGTTTTTT. It specifies CASSGQGVVEKLFF.

The rearrangement uses TRBV27 and TRBJ1-6, with D maybe TRBD1 (5 bases). Trimming shortened V by 4 bases and J by 10 bases, and 20 bases separated the two germline ends. The length of the CDR3 is 16 residues. Germline CDR1 reads MNHEY; CDR2 reads SMNVEV (reference sequence). The CDR3 DNA reads as TGTGCCAGCAGTTCTCCGGGACTCTTGGCCCCATCACCCCTCCACTTT. This gives the protein CASSSPGLLAPSPLHF.

V gene TRBV10-3 combines with J gene TRBJ2-2, with D possibly matching TRBD2 (5 bases). V dropped 0 bases and J dropped 5 bases, with 13 bases sitting between them. CDR3 length: 16 residues. Germline CDR1 and CDR2: ENHRY and SYGVKD. The CDR3 region has the DNA TGTGCCATCAGTGAGTCGGGCGCCTCGGGGACCGGGGAGCTGTTTTTT. Translating it yields CAISESGASGTGELFF.

The chain links TRBV6-6 to TRBJ1-1; D is undetermined. Trimming cost V 7 bases and J 5 bases, with 8 bases left between them. Germline V gene data show CDR1 as MNHNY and CDR2 as SVGAGI (reference sequence). The CDR3 length is 11 residues. CDR3 in DNA: TGTGCCAGCACGGGGTGGACTGAAGCTTTCTTT. It specifies CASTGWTEAFF.

This clone was observed a single time. This CDR3 is CASSSDRAGTGELFF. The CDR3 DNA reads TGCGCCAGCAGCTCCGACAGGGCTGGCACCGGGGAGCTGTTTTTT. The chain carries TRBV5-1 and TRBJ2-2; 7 nucleotides line up with TRBD1. The CDR3 is made up of 15 amino acids. V lost 3 bases, J lost 4 bases, and 6 bases stayed unmatched. The V gene's germline CDR1 is SGHRS and CDR2 YFSETQ.

V usage is TRBV29-1 and J usage is TRBJ1-5, with D maybe TRBD1 (6 bases). Between the trimmed V and J ends, which lost 4 bases and 0 bases, there was a span of 10 bases. Germline lookup yields CDR1 SQVTM and CDR2 ANQGSEA. The CDR3 is 14 residues long. The CDR3 spells CSVVFRGSNQPQHF. CDR3 sequence (DNA): TGCAGCGTTGTTTTCAGGGGTAGCAATCAGCCCCAGCATTTT.

The chain carries TRBV6-1 and TRBJ1-2, with D tentatively TRBD1 (5 bases). The CDR3 runs to 15 residues. V was trimmed by 0 bases and J by 7 bases, leaving 15 bases between them. Per germline, CDR1 MNHNS and CDR2 SASEGT. CDR3: CASSEASGIVGGYTF. The CDR3 DNA sequence: TGTGCCAGCAGTGAAGCATCAGGGATTGTGGGTGGCTACACCTTC.

The rearrangement joins TRBV9 to TRBJ2-1; 7 nucleotides agree with TRBD1. The CDR3 is 16 amino acids. Trimming took 3 bases from V and 5 from J; bases not matched to a gene: 11. Germline V lookup: CDR1 SGDLS, CDR2 YYNGEE. The CDR3 here is CASSAARGQFHNEQFF. The CDR3 nucleotides are TGTGCCAGCAGCGCAGCCCGGGGACAGTTCCACAATGAGCAGTTCTTC.